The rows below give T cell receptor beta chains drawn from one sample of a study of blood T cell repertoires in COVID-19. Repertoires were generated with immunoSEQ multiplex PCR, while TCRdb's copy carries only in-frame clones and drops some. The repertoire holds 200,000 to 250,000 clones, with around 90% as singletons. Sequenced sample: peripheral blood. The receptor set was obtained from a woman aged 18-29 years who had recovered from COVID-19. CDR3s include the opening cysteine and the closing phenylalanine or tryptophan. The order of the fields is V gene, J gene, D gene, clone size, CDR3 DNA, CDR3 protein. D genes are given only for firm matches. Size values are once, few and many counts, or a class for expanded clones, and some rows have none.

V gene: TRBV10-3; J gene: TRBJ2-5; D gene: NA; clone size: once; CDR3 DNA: TGTGCCATCAGACCAGCGCGGGGAGAGACCCAGTACTTC; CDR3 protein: CAIRPARGETQYF
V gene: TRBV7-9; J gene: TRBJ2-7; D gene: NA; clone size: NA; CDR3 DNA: TGTGCCAGCAGCTTAATCAGGGACGAGCAGTACTTC; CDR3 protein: CASSLIRDEQYF
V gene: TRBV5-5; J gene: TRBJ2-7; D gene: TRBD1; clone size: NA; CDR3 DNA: TGTGCCAGCAGCCCGGACAGGAGCTCCTACGAGCAGTACTTC; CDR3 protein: CASSPDRSSYEQYF
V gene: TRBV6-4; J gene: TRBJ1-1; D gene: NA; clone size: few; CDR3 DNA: TGTGCCAGCAGCCCCGAACCCGGCACTGAAGCTTTCTTT; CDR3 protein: CASSPEPGTEAFF
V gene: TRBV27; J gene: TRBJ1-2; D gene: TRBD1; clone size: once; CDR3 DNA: TGTGCCAGCAGCGACAGGGGGCCCTATGGCTACACCTTC; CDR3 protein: CASSDRGPYGYTF
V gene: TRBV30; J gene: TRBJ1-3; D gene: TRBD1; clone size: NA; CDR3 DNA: TGTGCCTTCTCGCAGGGACAGGGGTTCGGAAGAGCGCACACCATATATTTT; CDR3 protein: CAFSQGQGFGRAHTIYF
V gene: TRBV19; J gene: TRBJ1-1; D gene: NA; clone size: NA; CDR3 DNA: TGTGCCAGCCCCGAGGGGAACACTGAAGCTTTCTTT; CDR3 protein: CASPEGNTEAFF
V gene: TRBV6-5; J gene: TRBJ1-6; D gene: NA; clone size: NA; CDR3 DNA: TGTGCCAGCAGTTACTCGGGGAGGGCAAGAAATTCACCCCTCCACTTT; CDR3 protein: CASSYSGRARNSPLHF
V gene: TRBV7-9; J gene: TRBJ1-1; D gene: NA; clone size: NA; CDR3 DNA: TGTGCCAGCAGCTCGAGGGACATCCACACTGAAGCTTTCTTT; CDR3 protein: CASSSRDIHTEAFF
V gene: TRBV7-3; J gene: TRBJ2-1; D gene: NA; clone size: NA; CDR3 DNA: TGTGCCAGCAGCTTGGACCCCGGGAGCTCCTACAATGAGCAGTTCTTC; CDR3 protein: CASSLDPGSSYNEQFF
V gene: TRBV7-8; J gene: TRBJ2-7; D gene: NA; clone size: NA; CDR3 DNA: TGTGCCAGCAGCTTAGGACAGGTAGACTACGAGCAGTACTTC; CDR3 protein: CASSLGQVDYEQYF
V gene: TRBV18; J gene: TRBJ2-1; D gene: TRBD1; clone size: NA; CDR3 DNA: TGTGCCAGCTCAGCAGGACAGGGGGATGAGCAGTTCTTC; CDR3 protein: CASSAGQGDEQFF
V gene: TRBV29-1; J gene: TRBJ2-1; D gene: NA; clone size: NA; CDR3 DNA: TGCAGCGTTGGGCTCTACAATGAGCAGTTCTTC; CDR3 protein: CSVGLYNEQFF
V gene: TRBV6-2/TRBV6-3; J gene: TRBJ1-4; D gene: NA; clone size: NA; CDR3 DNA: TGTGCCAGCAGTTTGGGCGAAAAACTGTTTTTT; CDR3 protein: CASSLGEKLFF
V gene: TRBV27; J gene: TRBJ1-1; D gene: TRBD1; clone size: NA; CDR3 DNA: TGTGCCAGCAGTTTTTACTTGGGGACAGAGGGGACTGAAGCTTTCTTT; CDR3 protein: CASSFYLGTEGTEAFF
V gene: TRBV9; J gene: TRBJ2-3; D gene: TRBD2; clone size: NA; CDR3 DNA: TGTGCCAGCAGCGTAGCGGGAGGGCGGGCAGATACGCAGTATTTT; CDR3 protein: CASSVAGGRADTQYF
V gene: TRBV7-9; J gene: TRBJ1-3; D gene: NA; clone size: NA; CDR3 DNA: TGTGCCAGCAGCTTACCACAGGCCGGAAACACCATATATTTT; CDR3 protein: CASSLPQAGNTIYF
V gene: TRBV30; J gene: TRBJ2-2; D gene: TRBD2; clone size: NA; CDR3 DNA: TGTGCCTGGAGTGAAGGAGGTAGCGGGAAGGTGGGAACCGGGGAGCTGTTTTTT; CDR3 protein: CAWSEGGSGKVGTGELFF
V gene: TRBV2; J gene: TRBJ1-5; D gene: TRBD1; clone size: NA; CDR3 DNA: TGTGCCAGCAGCCCTCCGAGAGGGACAGGGGGGAATCAGCCCCAGCATTTT; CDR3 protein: CASSPPRGTGGNQPQHF
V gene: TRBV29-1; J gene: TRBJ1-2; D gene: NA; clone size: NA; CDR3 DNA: TGCAGCGTTGACGCGACATCTATTAACTATGGCTACACCTTC; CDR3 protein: CSVDATSINYGYTF
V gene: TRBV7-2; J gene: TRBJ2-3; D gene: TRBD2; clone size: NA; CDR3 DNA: TGTGCCAGCAGCTTAGGGCTAGCGGGAGGCACAGATACGCAGTATTTT; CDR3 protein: CASSLGLAGGTDTQYF
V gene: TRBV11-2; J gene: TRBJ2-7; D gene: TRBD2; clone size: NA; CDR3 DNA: TGTGCCAGCAGCCCCATTAGCGGGATCCCCTCCTACGAGCAGTACTTC; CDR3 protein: CASSPISGIPSYEQYF
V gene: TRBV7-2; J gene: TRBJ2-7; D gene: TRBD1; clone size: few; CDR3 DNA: TGTGCCAGCAGCTTAGGAGGGGACAGAGTCTACGAGCAGTACTTC; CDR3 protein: CASSLGGDRVYEQYF
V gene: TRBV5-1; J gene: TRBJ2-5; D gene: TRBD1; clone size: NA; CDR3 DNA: TGCGCCAGCAGCTGGCCGTCGGACAGGGAAGAGACCCAGTACTTC; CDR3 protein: CASSWPSDREETQYF
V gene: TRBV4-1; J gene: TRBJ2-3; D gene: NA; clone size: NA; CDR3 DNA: TGCGCCAGCAGCCAAGAAAGGCTAGCTCGACTTTTTAGCACAGATACGCAGTATTTT; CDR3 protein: CASSQERLARLFSTDTQYF
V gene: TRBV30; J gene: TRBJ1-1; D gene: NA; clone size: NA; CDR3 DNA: TGTGCCTGGAGTGACGAGGTGTTGAACACTGAAGCTTTCTTT; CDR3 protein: CAWSDEVLNTEAFF
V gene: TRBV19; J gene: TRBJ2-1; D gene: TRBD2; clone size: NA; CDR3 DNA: TGTGCCAGTAGTACCACTAGCGGGATGGGACTTAATAAGCAGTTCTTC; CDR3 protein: CASSTTSGMGLNKQFF
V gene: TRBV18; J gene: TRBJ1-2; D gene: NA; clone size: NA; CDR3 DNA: TGTGCCAGCTCACCACTGGGACAAACATATGGCTACACCTTC; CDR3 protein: CASSPLGQTYGYTF
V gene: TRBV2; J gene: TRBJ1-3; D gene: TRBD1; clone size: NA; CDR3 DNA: TGTGCCAGCTGCTTGGACAGGCGCTTCTCTGGAAACACCATATATTTT; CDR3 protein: CASCLDRRFSGNTIYF
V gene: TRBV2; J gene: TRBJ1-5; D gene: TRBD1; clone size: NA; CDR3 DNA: TGTGCCAGCAGGAGGGGGCCGGACCTACGTGGGTCGAGGCCCCAGCATTTT; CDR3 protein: CASRRGPDLRGSRPQHF
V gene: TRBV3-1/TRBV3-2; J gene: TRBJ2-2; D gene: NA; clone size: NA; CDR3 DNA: TGTGCCAGCAGCCAAGACAGGGGGAACACCGGGGAGCTGTTTTTT; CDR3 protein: CASSQDRGNTGELFF
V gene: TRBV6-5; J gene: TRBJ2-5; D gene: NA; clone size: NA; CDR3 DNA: TGTGCCAGCAGAATCGCGACCGGAGGGACCCAGTACTTC; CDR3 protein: CASRIATGGTQYF
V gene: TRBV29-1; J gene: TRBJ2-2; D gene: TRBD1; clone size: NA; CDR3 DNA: TGCAGCGTTTCCGGACAGGGAGACACCGGGGAGCTGTTTTTT; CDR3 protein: CSVSGQGDTGELFF
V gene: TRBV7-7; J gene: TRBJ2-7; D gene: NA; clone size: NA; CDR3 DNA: TGTGCCAGCAGCTTAAACTGGGGGGGCGCCTACGAGCAGTACTTC; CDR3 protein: CASSLNWGGAYEQYF
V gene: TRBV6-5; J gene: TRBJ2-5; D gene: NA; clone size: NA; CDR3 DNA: TGTGCCAGCAGTTACTCTCTAAGAGAGACCCAGTACTTC; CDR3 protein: CASSYSLRETQYF
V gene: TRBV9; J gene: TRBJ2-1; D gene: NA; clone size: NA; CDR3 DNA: TGTGCCAGCAGCGTAGTTGACTCTTACAATGAGCAGTTCTTC; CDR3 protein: CASSVVDSYNEQFF
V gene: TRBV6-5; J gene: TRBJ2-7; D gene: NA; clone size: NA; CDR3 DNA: TGTGCCAGCAGTTTGATGGCGGCCACCCCCCCCCACGAGCAGTACTTC; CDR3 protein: CASSLMAATPPHEQYF
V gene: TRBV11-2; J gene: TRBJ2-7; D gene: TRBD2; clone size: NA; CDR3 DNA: TGTGCCAGCAGCTTGCCCGGGGGGTTGAACGAGCAGTACTTC; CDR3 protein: CASSLPGGLNEQYF
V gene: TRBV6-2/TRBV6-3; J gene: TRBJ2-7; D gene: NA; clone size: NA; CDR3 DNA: TGTGCCAGCAGTTATGGGGGGGCTTTCTACGAGCAGTACTTC; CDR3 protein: CASSYGGAFYEQYF
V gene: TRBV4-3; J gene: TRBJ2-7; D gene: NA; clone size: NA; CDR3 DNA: TGCGCCAGCAGCCAAGGATTGGGCTCTTCCTACGAGCAGTACTTC; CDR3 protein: CASSQGLGSSYEQYF
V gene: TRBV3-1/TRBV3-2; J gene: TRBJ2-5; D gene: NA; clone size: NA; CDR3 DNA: TGTGCCAGCAGCCAAGATCATCAAGAGACCCAGTACTTC; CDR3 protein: CASSQDHQETQYF
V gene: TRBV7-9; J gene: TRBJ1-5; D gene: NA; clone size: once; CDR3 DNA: TGTGCCAGCAGCTTAGCCGGGACACGAGATGATCAGCCCCAGCATTTT; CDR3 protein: CASSLAGTRDDQPQHF
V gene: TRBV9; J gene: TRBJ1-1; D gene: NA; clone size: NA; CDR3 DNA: TGTGCCAGCAGTAATAGACCGGGACACCTGAACACTGAAGCTTTCTTT; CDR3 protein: CASSNRPGHLNTEAFF
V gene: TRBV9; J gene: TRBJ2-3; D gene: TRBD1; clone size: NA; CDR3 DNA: TGTGCCAGCAGCGTCGGTCAGGGGGCACCAAATACGCAGTATTTT; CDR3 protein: CASSVGQGAPNTQYF
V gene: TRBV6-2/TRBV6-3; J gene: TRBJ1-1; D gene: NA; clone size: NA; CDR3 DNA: TGTGCCAGCAGTTACTCCTGGGGAGGGAGCACTGAAGCTTTCTTT; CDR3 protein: CASSYSWGGSTEAFF
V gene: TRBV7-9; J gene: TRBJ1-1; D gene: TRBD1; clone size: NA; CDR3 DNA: TGTGCCAGCAGCTTCGGACAGGGGCCTGAAGCTTTCTTT; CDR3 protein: CASSFGQGPEAFF
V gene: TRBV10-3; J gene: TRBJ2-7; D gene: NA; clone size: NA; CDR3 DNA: TGTGCCATCAGTGAGTCGGAGGAGGGTAGATACGAGCAGTACTTC; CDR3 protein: CAISESEEGRYEQYF
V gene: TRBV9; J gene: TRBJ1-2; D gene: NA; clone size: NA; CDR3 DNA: TGTGCCAGCAGCGTAGAAGGGGACTATGGCTACACCTTC; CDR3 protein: CASSVEGDYGYTF
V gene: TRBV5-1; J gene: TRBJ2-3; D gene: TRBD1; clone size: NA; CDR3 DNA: TGCGCCAGCACCCGAGCGACAGGGGGCGGAGGAGATACGCAGTATTTT; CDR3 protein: CASTRATGGGGDTQYF
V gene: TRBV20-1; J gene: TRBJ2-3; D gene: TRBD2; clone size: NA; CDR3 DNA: TGCAGTGCTAGTTCGCTTAGCGGGAGTCCAGATACGCAGTATTTT; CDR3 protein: CSASSLSGSPDTQYF
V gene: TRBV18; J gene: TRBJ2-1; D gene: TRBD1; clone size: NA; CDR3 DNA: TGTGCCAGCTCACCAATGGAAAGGGGGCGAACAAATGAGCAGTTCTTC; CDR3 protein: CASSPMERGRTNEQFF
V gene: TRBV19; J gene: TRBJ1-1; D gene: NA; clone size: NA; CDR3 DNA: TGTGCCAGTAGTAAGGAACCCGACAGTCTCGGCCCTGAAGCTTTCTTT; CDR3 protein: CASSKEPDSLGPEAFF
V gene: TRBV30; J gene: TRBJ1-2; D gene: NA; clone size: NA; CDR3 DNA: TGTGCCTGGAGTGTAATGGGCGGGTATGGCTACACCTTC; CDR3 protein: CAWSVMGGYGYTF
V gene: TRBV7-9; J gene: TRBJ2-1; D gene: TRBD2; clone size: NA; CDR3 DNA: TGTGCCAGCAGCTCGGCAGCGGGAGTGGATGAGCAGTTCTTC; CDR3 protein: CASSSAAGVDEQFF
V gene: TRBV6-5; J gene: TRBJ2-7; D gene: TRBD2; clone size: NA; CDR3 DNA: TGTGCCAGCAGTTACTCACTAGCGGCCTACGAGCAGTACTTC; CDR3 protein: CASSYSLAAYEQYF
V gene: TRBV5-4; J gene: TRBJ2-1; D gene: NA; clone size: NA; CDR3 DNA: TGTGCCAGCAGCGCGACCCCTACGGGTTACAATGAGCAGTTCTTC; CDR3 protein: CASSATPTGYNEQFF